This T cell receptor beta chain was captured in a study of shared clonotypes between healthy human individuals. Study-wide results and caveats: How much donors shared clonotypes was expected to be affected by sequencing depth.

In germline, CDR1 is SGHRS, CDR2 YFSETQ. There are 19 residues in the CDR3. V lost 2 bases to trimming and J lost 0 bases, with 24 bases between them. The assay was immunoSEQ multiplex PCR, and TCRdb's table has in-frame clones only and misses some. The profile shows about 1.1 million clones, 70% to 80% of them singletons. For this clone: The antigen is unknown.

The specimen was memory CD4+ T cells from PBMCs. Noted subset: CD45RA-negative fraction. The TCR sequence derives from a young man in good health. Some clones in this sample may be carry-over from other donors' samples. The chain is built from TRBV5-1 and TRBJ2-7, with D possibly being TRBD2 (6 bases). The CDR3 reads CASSLRILAGNTPSYEQYF. CDR3 in DNA: TGCGCCAGCAGCTTACGAATATTGGCGGGAAACACCCCCTCCTACGAGCAGTACTTC.